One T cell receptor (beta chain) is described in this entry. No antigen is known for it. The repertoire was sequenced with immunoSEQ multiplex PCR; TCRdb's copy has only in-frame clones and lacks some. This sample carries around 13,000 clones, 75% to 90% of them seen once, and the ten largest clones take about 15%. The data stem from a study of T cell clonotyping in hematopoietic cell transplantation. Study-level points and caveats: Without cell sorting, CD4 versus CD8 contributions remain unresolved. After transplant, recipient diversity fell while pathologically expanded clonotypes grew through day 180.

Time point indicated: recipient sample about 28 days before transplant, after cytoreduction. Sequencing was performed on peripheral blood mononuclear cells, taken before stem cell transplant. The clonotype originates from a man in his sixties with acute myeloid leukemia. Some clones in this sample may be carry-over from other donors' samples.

The CDR3 loop is CASSSRQSNYGYTF. CDR3 coding DNA: TGTGCCAGCAGCTCCCGACAGAGTAACTATGGCTACACCTTC. The V call is TRBV7-8, the J call TRBJ1-2; tentative D call: TRBD1 (5 bases). The CDR3 runs 14 residues. The germline CDR1 and CDR2 sequences are SGHVS and FQNEAQ. V gave up 4 bases and J gave up 1 base, with 10 bases separating them.